This TCR beta chain originates from a study of blood T cell repertoires in COVID-19. Turning to the study itself: COVID-19 samples, acute and convalescent, were from the United States, Italy and Spain. Sample material is recorded as cDNA or gDNA derived from T cells, B-cell-depleted T cells, or PBMCs.

Per the authors' pipeline: Estimation of nucleated cell counts relied on the amplification of reference gene primers. The repertoire was sequenced with immunoSEQ multiplex PCR; TCRdb's copy has only in-frame clones and lacks some. V and J calls and clone size are those listed in that table; D and trimming were worked out from the DNA. The table records roughly 90,000 clones, 80% to 85% of them present only once. The source is a woman older than 75 with active or convalescent COVID-19. Sequenced material: peripheral blood.

CDR3 sequence: CASSESQSPTDTQYF. CDR3 nucleotide sequence: TGTGCCAGCAGTGAGTCCCAGTCCCCGACAGATACGCAGTATTTT. The genes are TRBV6-4 and TRBJ2-3, with D unresolved. Deletions cut 3 bases from V and 3 bases from J, with 13 bases between. The CDR3 is 15 residues long. CDR1 MRHNA and CDR2 SNTAGT come from the germline V gene.